This T cell receptor beta chain stems from a study of blood T cell repertoires in COVID-19. Only a few counts were recorded for this clone. Sequencing was performed with immunoSEQ multiplex PCR; in TCRdb, only in-frame clones are kept and a portion is missing. The table includes hundreds of thousands of clones, around 89% detected once. The CDR3 runs to 13 residues. V is TRBV21-1 and J is TRBJ1-2. TRBV21-1 is assigned pseudogene status. This TCR came from a middle-aged man who had recovered from COVID-19. Sequenced input: PBMCs or T cells enriched from blood (not recorded which). The CDR3 DNA follows: TGTGCCAGCATCCAAAATGGAGAGACTGGCTACACCTTC. Its protein is CASIQNGETGYTF.